Listed below are T cell receptor beta chains from one sample, sequenced in a study of follicular helper T cells after annual influenza vaccination. Data came from immunoSEQ multiplex PCR; TCRdb stores just in-frame clones and leaves some out. Counted here are 3,000 or so clones, 65% to 85% occurring once; the ten biggest clones make up roughly 1.5%. The starting material was CXCR5+ CD38- circulating T follicular helper cells from blood, obtained on the day of influenza vaccination. These receptors all stem from an adult who received the influenza vaccine. The CDR3 runs from the conserved cysteine through the conserved F or W. The order of the fields is CDR3 DNA, CDR3 protein, J gene, clone size, D gene, V gene. D genes are given only for firm matches. Size is omitted from some rows. Given values are once, few, many or a class for expanded clones.

TGTGCCAGTAGTCCACCGGCCGCAGGGGGCCATTCACCCCTCCACTTT | CASSPPAAGGHSPLHF | TRBJ1-6 | few | TRBD1 | TRBV19
TGTGCCAGCACCCCCCGGGCCGCGGACATTCAGTACTTC | CASTPRAADIQYF | TRBJ2-4 | - | - | TRBV2
TGTGCCAGCAGCAAAGTTGTGCCCAGGGGCTCACGGGGGGACCACAATGAGCAGTTCTTC | CASSKVVPRGSRGDHNEQFF | TRBJ2-1 | - | - | TRBV21-1
TGTGCCAGCAGCTTAGCCCGGACTAGCGGGGCTGACGGGCAGTACTTC | CASSLARTSGADGQYF | TRBJ2-7 | - | TRBD2 | TRBV13
TGTGCCAGCAGCGTACCAAGGGGGCTTGGCTATGGCTACACCTTC | CASSVPRGLGYGYTF | TRBJ1-2 | - | TRBD1 | TRBV5-4
TGCAGCGTTAAGTCGGCAGGGCGGGTCGACTGCACCTTC | CSVKSAGRVDCTF | TRBJ1-2 | - | - | TRBV29-1
TGTGCCAGCAGCTTAGATACAAACAGGGGGCGAGAGCTGTTTTTT | CASSLDTNRGRELFF | TRBJ2-2 | - | TRBD1 | TRBV11-2
TGTGCCAGCTCCCAAGGACAGGGTGAGCAGTACTTC | CASSQGQGEQYF | TRBJ2-7 | few | TRBD1 | TRBV18
TGTGCCAGCGGAGGGCCGAACACTGAAGCTTTCTTT | CASGGPNTEAFF | TRBJ1-1 | - | - | TRBV7-9
TGTGCCAGCAGCCTTCCCCCGGGGGCTAAAGGCTACACCTTC | CASSLPPGAKGYTF | TRBJ1-2 | - | - | TRBV11-3
TGTGCCACCCGGGGGGATTTGAACACCGGGGAGCTGTTTTTT | CATRGDLNTGELFF | TRBJ2-2 | - | TRBD2 | TRBV15
TGTGCCAGCAGCAAGACGGGGACAGGACGCACCGGGGAGCTGTTTTTT | CASSKTGTGRTGELFF | TRBJ2-2 | - | TRBD1 | TRBV5-6
TGTGCCAGCAGCTTAGCGGTGGCAGGGCGCACCTACAATGAGCAGTTCTTC | CASSLAVAGRTYNEQFF | TRBJ2-1 | - | - | TRBV7-2
TGTGCCAGCAGCGTAGGGTGGGGGGGTAGCACAGATACGCAGTATTTT | CASSVGWGGSTDTQYF | TRBJ2-3 | - | TRBD2 | TRBV9
TGTGCCAGCAGCTTAGCGACAGGCAACCAGCCCCAGCATTTT | CASSLATGNQPQHF | TRBJ1-5 | - | - | TRBV7-2
TGTGCCAGCAGCGTAGGGGACAGTCGGGCGAATGAGCAGTTCTTC | CASSVGDSRANEQFF | TRBJ2-1 | - | TRBD1 | TRBV9
TGTGCCAGCAGCCTATTCAGCGGGGCCGGGGAGCTGTTTTTT | CASSLFSGAGELFF | TRBJ2-2 | - | TRBD2 | TRBV5-6
TGTGCCAGCAGCTTAGCTGCCCGGGCTGAGCAGTTCTTC | CASSLAARAEQFF | TRBJ2-1 | - | - | TRBV7-6
TGTGCCAGTAGTACGGGATTAACTAATGAAAAACTGTTTTTT | CASSTGLTNEKLFF | TRBJ1-4 | few | - | TRBV19
TGTGCCAGCAGCTCCAGTAGCGGGGCAGTCGAGCAGTACTTC | CASSSSSGAVEQYF | TRBJ2-7 | - | TRBD2 | TRBV5-6
TGTGCCAGCAAAACAGGGGCCGGGGAGCTGTTTTTT | CASKTGAGELFF | TRBJ2-2 | - | TRBD1 | TRBV27
TGTGCCAGCAGTGGACAGGAGGGGGGCTACACCTTC | CASSGQEGGYTF | TRBJ1-2 | - | - | TRBV6-1
TGTGCCAGCAGTTACTCGATGGCGTCTGGAAACACCATATATTTT | CASSYSMASGNTIYF | TRBJ1-3 | - | - | TRBV6-5
TGTGCCAGCAGCGTCGAGGGGGCCATTTACAATGAGCAGTTCTTC | CASSVEGAIYNEQFF | TRBJ2-1 | - | TRBD1 | TRBV9
TGTGCCAGCAGCCCGACTAGCGGGGGGGCCATCGGGGAGCTGTTTTTT | CASSPTSGGAIGELFF | TRBJ2-2 | - | TRBD2 | TRBV27
TGTGCCAGCAGTGACAGAGGGTCTCTGAACACTGAAGCTTTCTTT | CASSDRGSLNTEAFF | TRBJ1-1 | - | - | TRBV6-1
TGTGCCAGTCAGACTGGAAGCTCCTACAATGAGCAGTTCTTC | CASQTGSSYNEQFF | TRBJ2-1 | - | - | TRBV11-3
TGTGCCAGCAGCTCGGGACTCGCCGGGGAGCTGTTTTTT | CASSSGLAGELFF | TRBJ2-2 | - | - | TRBV7-9
TGTGCCAGCAGTTACTATAGGGACACTGAAGCTTTCTTT | CASSYYRDTEAFF | TRBJ1-1 | - | - | TRBV6-5
TGTGCCACCAGCAGAGGGACAGGGGTTACGGTCAATCAGCCCCAGCATTTT | CATSRGTGVTVNQPQHF | TRBJ1-5 | few | TRBD1 | TRBV15
TGTGCCAGCAGTGTTCTGGGCGGGGCCCAAGAGACCCAGTACTTC | CASSVLGGAQETQYF | TRBJ2-5 | - | - | TRBV2
TGTGCCAGCTCACCCATCGGCTACGAGCAGTACTTC | CASSPIGYEQYF | TRBJ2-7 | few | - | TRBV18
TGCGCCAGCAGCCAAGATGACAGGGAAGGTGAAGCTTTCTTT | CASSQDDREGEAFF | TRBJ1-1 | - | TRBD1 | TRBV4-1
TGTGCCAGCAGCCCCCGGGCGCAGGAAAAACTGTTTTTT | CASSPRAQEKLFF | TRBJ1-4 | once | - | TRBV7-2
TGTGCCAGCAGCTTAGGTCGGCAGGGGGTGAACACCGGGGAGCTGTTTTTT | CASSLGRQGVNTGELFF | TRBJ2-2 | once | TRBD1 | TRBV11-3
TGTGCCAGCAGCGCCGGGGACAGATCGAGCACTGAAGCTTTCTTT | CASSAGDRSSTEAFF | TRBJ1-1 | once | TRBD1 | TRBV6-5
TGTGCCAGTAGTATCCGAATAGTCACCGGGGAGCTGTTTTTT | CASSIRIVTGELFF | TRBJ2-2 | - | - | TRBV19
TGTGCCAGCAGCTTAGGACCAACTGAAGCTTTCTTT | CASSLGPTEAFF | TRBJ1-1 | - | - | TRBV7-6
TGTGCCAGCAGCTTAGGGACTAGCGGCTCTGGGGCCAACGTCCTGACTTTC | CASSLGTSGSGANVLTF | TRBJ2-6 | - | TRBD2 | TRBV7-2
TGTGCCACCCGGGGGGAAGTTCAAGAGACCCAGTACTTC | CATRGEVQETQYF | TRBJ2-5 | - | TRBD2 | TRBV10-3
TGTGCCAGTAGTACCGACAGGCGCCCCTTATTGGAGCAGTACTTC | CASSTDRRPLLEQYF | TRBJ2-7 | - | - | TRBV19
TGTGCCAGCACCACCCAGGGTCGTGGCAATCAGCCCCAGCATTTT | CASTTQGRGNQPQHF | TRBJ1-5 | - | - | TRBV28
TGTGCCAGCGGGGGGTCTAGCACAGATACGCAGTATTTT | CASGGSSTDTQYF | TRBJ2-3 | - | - | TRBV6-1
TGTGCCAGCAGCCAAGATATGGGGGGTCACACAGATACGCAGTATTTT | CASSQDMGGHTDTQYF | TRBJ2-3 | once | - | TRBV4-2
TGTGCCAGCAGCTTGAACTCCCGGGTCGAATTTTGGGGCGAGCAGTACTTC | CASSLNSRVEFWGEQYF | TRBJ2-7 | - | - | TRBV5-6
TGTGCCAGCAGCCTTAGCGGGGTTCCCACAGATACGCAGTATTTT | CASSLSGVPTDTQYF | TRBJ2-3 | - | TRBD2 | TRBV7-2
TGTGCCAGCAGCCTAGACGGGGACGGCTACACCTTC | CASSLDGDGYTF | TRBJ1-2 | - | - | TRBV9
TGCGCCAGCAGCTTCCAGGGGGCACGGGAGACCCAGTACTTC | CASSFQGARETQYF | TRBJ2-5 | - | TRBD1 | TRBV5-1
TGCGCCAGCAGCCAAGAGTGGCTAGCGATCCCCGAGCAGTTCTTC | CASSQEWLAIPEQFF | TRBJ2-1 | - | - | TRBV4-3
TGTGCCACCAGCAGAGAGCGGGACAGGGGCTACGAGCAGTACTTC | CATSRERDRGYEQYF | TRBJ2-7 | - | TRBD1 | TRBV15
TGTGCCAGCAGCCAGGGGACAGGGGGCCGTGGGGTCTATGGCTACACCTTC | CASSQGTGGRGVYGYTF | TRBJ1-2 | - | TRBD1 | TRBV2
TGTGCCAGCAGTCAACAGGGACTGCGCAATCAGCCCCAGCATTTT | CASSQQGLRNQPQHF | TRBJ1-5 | few | - | TRBV6-1
TGTGCCAGCAGCTTGGGTACAGGGGCTAGCACAGATACGCAGTATTTT | CASSLGTGASTDTQYF | TRBJ2-3 | - | TRBD1 | TRBV5-8
TGTGCCAGCAGTTTAAAGACAGGGTATGGCTACACCTTC | CASSLKTGYGYTF | TRBJ1-2 | - | TRBD1 | TRBV27
TGTGCCAGCAGCTGGGGGGTTCAAGAGACCCAGTACTTC | CASSWGVQETQYF | TRBJ2-5 | - | - | TRBV7-9
TGTGCCAGCAGTGAAGTTCAGCCCGGACAGGCAGGTGTCCATTTT | CASSEVQPGQAGVHF | TRBJ1-5 | - | TRBD1 | TRBV2
TGCGCCAGCAGCCAAGAAACCGGGGTCTCTGAAGCTTTCTTT | CASSQETGVSEAFF | TRBJ1-1 | - | - | TRBV4-1
TGTGCCAGCAGCGGGGGGGCCCCATATCACGCCGGGGAGCTGTTTTTT | CASSGGAPYHAGELFF | TRBJ2-2 | - | - | TRBV9